Shown below are 21 T cell receptor beta chains from a single sample sequenced in a study of OX40 agonist ivuxolimab in advanced cancers. Clones were sequenced by immunoSEQ multiplex PCR, and TCRdb holds only the in-frame ones, with some missing. This sample yields 50,000 to 65,000 clones, of which approximately 83% are seen a single time; around 12% belongs to the top ten. Sequencing was performed on CD4+ or CD8+ T cells sorted from blood, taken in a trial of the OX40 agonist ivuxolimab. These receptors were taken from an adult with an advanced solid tumor such as melanoma, head and neck, liver or kidney cancer.

The chain is built from TRBV7-2 and TRBJ1-6; a weak D match, TRBD1 (5 bases). This CDR3 has 18 residues. Trimming cost V 6 bases and J 0 bases, with 18 bases left between them. CDR1 and CDR2 (germline): SGHTA, FQGNSA. The chain's CDR3 is CASSLRSTVNSYNSPLHF. The CDR3 DNA follows: TGTGCCAGCAGTCTTAGGTCGACAGTCAACTCCTATAATTCACCCCTCCACTTT. The full variable domain, with the rest looked up from reference TRBV7-2 and TRBJ1-6, is GAGVSQSPSNKVTEKGKDVELRCDPISGHTALYWYRQSLGQGLEFLIYFQGNSAPDKSGLPSDRFSAERTGGSVSTLTIQRTQQEDSAVYLCASSLRSTVNSYNSPLHFGNGTRLTVT.

The CDR3 DNA is TGTGCCAGCAGTGAAGACCCGATTCTAGCCAAAAACATTCAGTACTTC. It encodes CASSEDPILAKNIQYF. The V and J genes are TRBV6-1 and TRBJ2-4; D call uncertain. Trimming shortened V by 1 base and J by 0 bases, and 10 bases separated the two germline ends. Germline-derived CDR1 and CDR2 are MNHNS and SASEGT. The CDR3 covers 16 residues.

The chain is built from TRBV7-8 and TRBJ2-1; the match to TRBD2 covers 8 bases. Germline values: CDR1 SGHVS, CDR2 FQNEAQ. The ends lost 5 bases at V and 2 bases at J; junction bases unmatched: 5. The CDR3 contains 15 residues. The CDR3, as DNA: TGTGCCAGCAGCCCCGGCGGGGGGCCCTACAATGAGCAGTTCTTC. As protein: CASSPGGGPYNEQFF.

The chain couples TRBV2 to TRBJ1-4, with D tentatively TRBD1 (5 bases). CDR1 and CDR2 from the germline V gene are SNHLY and FYNNEI. The CDR3 is 13 amino acids. The V end lost 3 bases, the J end lost 7 bases, and 9 bases lay between the germline ends. The CDR3 here is CASSDQGGEKLFF. CDR3 nucleotide sequence: TGTGCCAGCAGTGACCAGGGAGGTGAAAAACTGTTTTTT.

The chain recombines TRBV6-5 with TRBJ2-2; D may be TRBD2 (5 bases). The CDR3 totals 14 residues. Germline V gene sequence: CDR1 MNHEY, CDR2 SVGAGI. V lost 6 bases to trimming and J lost 3 bases, with 11 bases between them. Here the CDR3 DNA reads TGTGCCAGCAGCATCGGACTGCACACCGGGGAGCTGTTTTTT. Encoded protein: CASSIGLHTGELFF.

This clone was observed once. The rearrangement uses TRBV6-5 and TRBJ1-4; tentatively, D is TRBD1 (5 bases). Per the germline V gene, CDR1 is MNHEY and CDR2 is SVGAGI. The CDR3 spans 15 residues. V was trimmed by 0 bases and J by 8 bases, leaving 13 bases between them. CDR3 DNA: TGTGCCAGCAGTTACTCCATCGCGGGACTCGAAAAACTGTTTTTT. This translates into CASSYSIAGLEKLFF.

The V gene is TRBV4-2, the J gene TRBJ2-1, with 7 bases aligning to TRBD2. CDR1 is LGHNA, CDR2 YNFKEQ, per germline. The CDR3 covers 12 residues. V dropped 8 bases and J dropped 6; count of bases not matched to a gene: 4. The CDR3 loop reads CASWGRGNEQFF. Here the CDR3 DNA reads TGTGCCAGCTGGGGGAGGGGCAATGAGCAGTTCTTC.

The chain has TRBV7-2 and TRBJ1-2; D may be TRBD1 (5 bases). V dropped 1 base and J dropped 10 bases, with 19 bases sitting between them. Germline V gene data show CDR1 as SGHTA and CDR2 as FQGNSA. The CDR3 is 15 amino acids. CDR3 in amino acids: CASSLEHQGPLDYTF. The CDR3 DNA is TGTGCCAGCAGCTTAGAGCACCAGGGTCCCCTTGACTACACCTTC. The full variable domain, in which reference TRBV7-2 and TRBJ1-2 provide the parts outside the CDR3, is GAGVSQSPSNKVTEKGKDVELRCDPISGHTALYWYRQSLGQGLEFLIYFQGNSAPDKSGLPSDRFSAERTGGSVSTLTIQRTQQEDSAVYLCASSLEHQGPLDYTFGSGTRLTVV.

This clone was observed a handful of times. This chain links TRBV29-1 with TRBJ2-1; TRBD2 is a possible D gene (6 bases). CDR3 length: 12 residues. The V and J ends lost 7 bases and 11 bases respectively, with 18 bases between them. Germline CDR1 and CDR2: SQVTM and ANQGSEA. CDR3 nucleotides: TGCAGCGCAATCGAAGCCGGGACTCAGCAGTTCTTC. Translation gives CSAIEAGTQQFF.

The chain carries TRBV7-9 and TRBJ2-3; D is uncertain. There are 13 residues in the CDR3. Trimming pared 1 base from V and 6 bases from J, leaving 8 bases between. CDR1 and CDR2 (germline): SEHNR, FQNEAQ (reference sequence). The CDR3 loop reads CASSLVNWDTQYF. The CDR3 DNA follows: TGTGCCAGCAGCTTAGTCAATTGGGATACGCAGTATTTT.

The CDR3: CASSFQRNEQFF. DNA for the CDR3: TGTGCCAGCAGTTTTCAGCGGAATGAGCAGTTCTTC. The genes are TRBV28 and TRBJ2-1, with D tentatively TRBD2 (5 bases). Germline V gene data show CDR1 as MDHEN and CDR2 as SYDVKM. The CDR3 runs to 12 residues. V was shortened by 3 bases and J by 7 bases, with 7 bases between the two germline ends.

The chain joins TRBV6-1 to TRBJ2-3; the D is unclear. This CDR3 is 12 amino acids long. Germline V gene lookup returns CDR1 MNHNS and CDR2 SASEGT. V was clipped by 8 bases and J by 2 bases, with 8 bases between them. CDR3 amino acids: CASRRLTDTQYF. CDR3 DNA sequence: TGTGCCAGCCGCCGGCTCACAGATACGCAGTATTTT.

The chain links TRBV28 to TRBJ2-6; D is uncertain. Trimming cost V 7 bases and J 0 bases, with 4 bases left between them. The CDR3 length is 13 residues. Germline V gene lookup returns CDR1 MDHEN and CDR2 SYDVKM. This chain's CDR3 is CASTTSGANVLTF. The CDR3 nucleotides are TGTGCCAGCACCACCTCTGGGGCCAACGTCCTGACTTTC.

This sequence joins TRBV7-3 and TRBJ2-1, with 14 positions matching TRBD2. Trimming cost V 4 bases and J 8 bases; bases outside gene matches: 4. Germline V gene lookup returns CDR1 SGHTA and CDR2 FQGTGA. The CDR3 is 15 amino acids. The CDR3 coding sequence is TGTGCCAGCAGCTCCCGACTAGCGGGGGGGGATGAGCAGTTCTTC. Translation: CASSSRLAGGDEQFF.

V is TRBV7-2 and J is TRBJ2-5; 7 bases align to TRBD2. The better agreement between TRBJ2-7 and the DNA end casts doubt on the J call. CDR1 SGHTA and CDR2 FQGNSA come from the germline V gene. The CDR3 extends over 15 amino acids. The CDR3 region has the DNA TGTGCCAGCAGCTTGGAACCGGGGGGAACCTACGAGCAGTACTTC. Protein: CASSLEPGGTYEQYF.

The V gene is TRBV2, the J gene TRBJ2-3; D may be TRBD2 (5 bases). Trimming took off 8 bases at V and 0 bases at J, with 12 bases between the two ends. Germline assignment: CDR1 SNHLY and CDR2 FYNNEI. The CDR3 runs 14 residues. The CDR3 DNA is TGTGCCAGCCGGGAAAGGACTAGCACAGATACGCAGTATTTT. The encoded protein is CASRERTSTDTQYF.

The chain carries TRBV7-2 and TRBJ1-4, with D perhaps TRBD1 (6 bases). Germline loops: CDR1 SGHTA, CDR2 FQGNSA. Between the trimmed V and J ends, which lost 2 bases and 7 bases, there was a span of 17 bases. The CDR3 runs 16 residues. The CDR3 spells CASSLRGSGVGEKLFF. The CDR3 DNA reads TGTGCCAGCAGCTTACGGGGTTCAGGGGTTGGTGAAAAACTGTTTTTT.

This chain uses TRBV4-1 with TRBJ2-1, with 9 positions matching TRBD1. The CDR3 is made up of 17 amino acids. J gave up 4 bases and V 3 bases, and 10 bases lay outside the gene matches. From germline, CDR1 is MGHRA and CDR2 YSYEKL. The CDR3 coding sequence is TGCGCCAGCAGCCAGAATTTCCCGGGACAGGGTTACAATGAGCAGTTCTTC. This codes for CASSQNFPGQGYNEQFF.

CDR3 amino acids: CASSLTDTQYF. In DNA form, the CDR3 reads TGTGCCAGCAGCCTCACAGATACGCAGTATTTT. The J gene is TRBJ2-3, the V gene TRBV4-2; unclear D gene. The V end was cut by 4 bases, the J end by 2 bases, with 1 base between. Germline V lookup: CDR1 LGHNA, CDR2 YNFKEQ. The CDR3 length is 11 residues.

The chain joins TRBV2 to TRBJ1-1; 8 bases align to TRBD1. Germline CDR1 SNHLY, CDR2 FYNNEI. This CDR3 is built from 15 residues. With V trimmed by 6 bases and J by 3 bases, 9 bases remained unmatched. The CDR3 DNA is TGTGCCAGCAGCGGATGGACAGGGAGTGACACTGAAGCTTTCTTT. This sequence encodes CASSGWTGSDTEAFF.

Only one count was recorded for this clone. This chain connects TRBV28 to TRBJ2-7, with D possibly called TRBD1 or TRBD2 (5 bases each). The CDR3 totals 15 residues. Looked up from germline, CDR1 is MDHEN and CDR2 is SYDVKM. V lost 5 bases to trimming and J lost 2 bases, with 16 bases between them. In DNA, the CDR3 is TGTGCCAGCAGTCCCCCTCGTGAGGGGACCTACGAGCAGTACGTC. This encodes CASSPPREGTYEQYV.